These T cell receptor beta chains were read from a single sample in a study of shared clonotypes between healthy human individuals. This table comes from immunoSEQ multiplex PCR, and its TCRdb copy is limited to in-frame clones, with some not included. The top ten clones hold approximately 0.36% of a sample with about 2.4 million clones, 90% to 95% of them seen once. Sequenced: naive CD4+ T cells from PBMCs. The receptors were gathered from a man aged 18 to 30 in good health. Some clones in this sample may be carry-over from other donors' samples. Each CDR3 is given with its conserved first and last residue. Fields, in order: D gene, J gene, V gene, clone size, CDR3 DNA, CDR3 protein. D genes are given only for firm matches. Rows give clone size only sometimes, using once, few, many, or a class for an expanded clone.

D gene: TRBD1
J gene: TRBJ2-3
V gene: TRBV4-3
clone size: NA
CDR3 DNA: TGCGCCAGCAGCCAATCGGGACAGCCCTCCGGGCCAGATACGCAGTATTTT
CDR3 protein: CASSQSGQPSGPDTQYF

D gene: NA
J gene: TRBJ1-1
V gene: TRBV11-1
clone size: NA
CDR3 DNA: TGTGCCAGCAGCTGGAAAGGGAACACTGAAGCTTTCTTT
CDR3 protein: CASSWKGNTEAFF

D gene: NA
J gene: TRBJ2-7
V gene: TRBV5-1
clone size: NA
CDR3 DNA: TGCGCCAGCAGCTTGGCCGGTGGTAGCGAGCAGTACTTC
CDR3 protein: CASSLAGGSEQYF

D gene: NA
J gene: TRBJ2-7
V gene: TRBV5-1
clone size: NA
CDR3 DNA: TGCGCCAGCAGCTTGGCCGGATTGACAGATTCGGTGCAGTACTTC
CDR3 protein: CASSLAGLTDSVQYF

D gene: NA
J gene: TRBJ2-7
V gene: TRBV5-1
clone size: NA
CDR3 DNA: TGCGCCAGCAGCTTGGACGGGACCGCCTACGAGCAGTACTTC
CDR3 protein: CASSLDGTAYEQYF

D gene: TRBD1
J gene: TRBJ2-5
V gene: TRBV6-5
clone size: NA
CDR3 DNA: TGTGCCAGCAGGAAACAGGGGGTGGAGACCCAGTACTTC
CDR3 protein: CASRKQGVETQYF

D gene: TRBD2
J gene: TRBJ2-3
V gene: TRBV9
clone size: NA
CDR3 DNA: TGTGCCAGCGGGAGGGTTGCAGATACGCAGTATTTT
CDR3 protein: CASGRVADTQYF

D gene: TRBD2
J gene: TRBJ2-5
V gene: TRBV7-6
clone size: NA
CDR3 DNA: TGTGCCAGCAGCTCCCTACGGACTAGCGGGAACCAAGAGACCCAGTACTTC
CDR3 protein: CASSSLRTSGNQETQYF

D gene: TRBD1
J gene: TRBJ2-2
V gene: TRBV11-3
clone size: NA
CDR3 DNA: TGTGCCAGCAGCTTAGATGGGACAGGAATAACCGGGGAGCTGTTTTTT
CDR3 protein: CASSLDGTGITGELFF

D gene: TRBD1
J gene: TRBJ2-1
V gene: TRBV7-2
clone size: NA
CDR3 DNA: TGTGCCAGCAGCTTAGGGGACAGGGTCGGGGGCAATGAGCAGTTCTTC
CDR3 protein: CASSLGDRVGGNEQFF

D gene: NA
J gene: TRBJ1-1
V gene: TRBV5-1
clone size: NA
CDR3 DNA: TGCGCCAGCAGCGGGCAGCCGAACACTGAAGCTTTCTTT
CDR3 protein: CASSGQPNTEAFF

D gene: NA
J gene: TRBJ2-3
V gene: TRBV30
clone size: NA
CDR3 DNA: TGTGCCTGGAGTGTACTGGCACACACAGATACGCAGTATTTT
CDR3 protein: CAWSVLAHTDTQYF

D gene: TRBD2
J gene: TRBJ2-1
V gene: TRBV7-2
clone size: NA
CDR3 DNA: TGTGCCAGCAGCTTAGCGGGAACGGGAGGGTATTACAATGAGCAGTTCTTC
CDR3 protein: CASSLAGTGGYYNEQFF

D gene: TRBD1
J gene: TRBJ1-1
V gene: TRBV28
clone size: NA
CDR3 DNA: TGTGCCAGCAGTCCTTCGGGACAGGGTCGCGCTGAAGCTTTCTTT
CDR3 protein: CASSPSGQGRAEAFF

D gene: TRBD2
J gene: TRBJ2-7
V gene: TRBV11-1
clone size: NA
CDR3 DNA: TGTGCCAGCAGCCCCGAGGGAGGGTACGAGCAGTACTTC
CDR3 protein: CASSPEGGYEQYF

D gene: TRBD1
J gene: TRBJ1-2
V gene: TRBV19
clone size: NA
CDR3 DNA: TGTGCCAGTAGCCGGACAGGGGGCGAAGGGTATGGCTACACCTTC
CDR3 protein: CASSRTGGEGYGYTF

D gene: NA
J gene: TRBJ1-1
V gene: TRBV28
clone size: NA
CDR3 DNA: TGTGCCAGCATTCAGGCAGGTCTGAACACTGAAGCTTTCTTT
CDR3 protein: CASIQAGLNTEAFF

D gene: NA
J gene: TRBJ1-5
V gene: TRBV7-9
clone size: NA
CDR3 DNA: TGTGCCAGCAGCCGTCAAGGGCCAGCGGAACATCAGCCCCAGCATTTT
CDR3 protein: CASSRQGPAEHQPQHF

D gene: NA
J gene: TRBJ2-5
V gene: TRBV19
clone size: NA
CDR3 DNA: TGTGCCAGTAGTATGCGCGGCTCCTACCAAGAGACCCAGTACTTC
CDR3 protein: CASSMRGSYQETQYF

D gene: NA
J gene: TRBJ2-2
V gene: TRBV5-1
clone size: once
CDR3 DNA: TGCGCCAGCAGCTGGGGACAAAACCACGGGGAGCTGTTTTTT
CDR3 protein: CASSWGQNHGELFF

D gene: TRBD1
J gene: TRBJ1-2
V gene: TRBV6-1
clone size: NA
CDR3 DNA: TGTGCCACCCAACTCGGGACAGGGGGTAACTATGGCTACACCTTC
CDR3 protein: CATQLGTGGNYGYTF

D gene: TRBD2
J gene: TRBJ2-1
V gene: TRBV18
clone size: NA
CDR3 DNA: TGTGCCAGCTCACCAACCGGGGGGACTAGCATGGCGTTCTTC
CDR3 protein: CASSPTGGTSMAFF

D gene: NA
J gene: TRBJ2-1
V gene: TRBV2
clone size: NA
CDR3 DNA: TGTGCCAGCACTAATACAGGTCCCTACAATGAGCAGTTCTTC
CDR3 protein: CASTNTGPYNEQFF

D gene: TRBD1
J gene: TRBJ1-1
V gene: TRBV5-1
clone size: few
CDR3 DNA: TGCGCCAGCAGCCGTACAGGGGGCACTGAAGCTTTCTTT
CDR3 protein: CASSRTGGTEAFF

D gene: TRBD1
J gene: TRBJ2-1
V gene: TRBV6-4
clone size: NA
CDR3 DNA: TGTGCCAGCAGTGACTTCCCGCTCCAGGGGGTAAATGAGCAGTTCTTC
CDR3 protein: CASSDFPLQGVNEQFF

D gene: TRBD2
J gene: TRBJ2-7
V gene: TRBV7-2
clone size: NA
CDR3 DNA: TGTGCCAGCAGCTCAGAGCGGGGGAGCTCCTACGAGCAGTACTTC
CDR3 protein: CASSSERGSSYEQYF

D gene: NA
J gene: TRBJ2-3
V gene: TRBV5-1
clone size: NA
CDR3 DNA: TGCGCCAGCTCCCAAGACTCAGGGGCGGATACGCAGTATTTT
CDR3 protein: CASSQDSGADTQYF

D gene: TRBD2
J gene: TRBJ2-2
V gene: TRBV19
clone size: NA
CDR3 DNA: TGTGCCAGTAGTTGGGGGACTAGCGACACCGGGGAGCTGTTTTTT
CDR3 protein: CASSWGTSDTGELFF

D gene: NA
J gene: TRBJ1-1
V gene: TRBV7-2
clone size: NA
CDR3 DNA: TGTGCCAGCAGCCTAATGGTGAACACTGAAGCTTTCTTT
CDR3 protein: CASSLMVNTEAFF

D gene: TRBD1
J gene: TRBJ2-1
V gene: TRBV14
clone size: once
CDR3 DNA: TGTGCCAGCAGCCAAAAGGGGACAGGGCACAATGAGCAGTTCTTC
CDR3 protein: CASSQKGTGHNEQFF

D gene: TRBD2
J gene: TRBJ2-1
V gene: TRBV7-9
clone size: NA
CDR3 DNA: TGTGCCAGCAGCATAGCGGGATCCTCCTACAATGAGCAGTTCTTC
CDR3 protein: CASSIAGSSYNEQFF

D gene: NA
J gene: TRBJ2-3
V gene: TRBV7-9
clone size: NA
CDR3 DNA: TGTGCCAGCAGCTCTGGGTTGGGTACGCAGTATTTT
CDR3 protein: CASSSGLGTQYF

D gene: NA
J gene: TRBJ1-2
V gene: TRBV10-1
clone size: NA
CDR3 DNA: TGCGCCAGCAGTGGCGGGGGAGGAAACTATGGCTACACCTTC
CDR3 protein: CASSGGGGNYGYTF

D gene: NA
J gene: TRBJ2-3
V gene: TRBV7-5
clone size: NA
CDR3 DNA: TGTGTCAGAAGAAAACTGAAACAGGGACCGATAGGGGACTTT
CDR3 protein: CVRRKLKQGPIGDF

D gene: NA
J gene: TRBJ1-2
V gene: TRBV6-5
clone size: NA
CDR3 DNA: TGTGCCAGCAGTGACTCCTATGGCTACACCTTC
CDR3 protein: CASSDSYGYTF

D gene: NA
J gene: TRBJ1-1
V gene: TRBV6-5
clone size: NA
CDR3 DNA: TGTGCCAGCAGGGCCGACGGGGGGAGGAACACTGAAGCTTTCTTT
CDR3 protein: CASRADGGRNTEAFF

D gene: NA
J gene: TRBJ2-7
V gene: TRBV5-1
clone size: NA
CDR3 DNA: TGCGCCAGCAGCTTGAGGGCCCGCTCCTACGAGCAGTACTTC
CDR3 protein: CASSLRARSYEQYF

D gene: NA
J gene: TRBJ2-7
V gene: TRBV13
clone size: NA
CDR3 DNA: TGTGCCAGCAGTGAATCTCCGGGTTTCTCCACCTACGAGCAGTACTTC
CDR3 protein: CASSESPGFSTYEQYF

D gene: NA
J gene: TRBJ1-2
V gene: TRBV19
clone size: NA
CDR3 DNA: TGTGCCAGTAGTATATTAGGGCCACCAGGTACTGGCTACACCTTC
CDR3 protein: CASSILGPPGTGYTF

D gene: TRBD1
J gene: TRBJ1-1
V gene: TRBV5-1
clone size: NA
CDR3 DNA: TGCGCCAGCGGGATACAGGGGGACTACACTGAAGCTTTCTTT
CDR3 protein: CASGIQGDYTEAFF

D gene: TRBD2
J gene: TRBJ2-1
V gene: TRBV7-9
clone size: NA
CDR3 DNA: TGTGCCAGCAGCCACGTACTAGCGGGAGGGCCGCGGGAGCAGTTCTTC
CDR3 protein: CASSHVLAGGPREQFF

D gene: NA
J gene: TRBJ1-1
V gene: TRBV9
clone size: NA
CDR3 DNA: TGTGCCAGCAGCCCCCGTGTTTCGGACACTGAAGCTTTCTTT
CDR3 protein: CASSPRVSDTEAFF

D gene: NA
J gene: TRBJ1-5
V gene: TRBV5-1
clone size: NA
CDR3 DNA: TGCGCCAGCAGCTTGGAACCGGGGGACAGCAATCAGCCCCAGCATTTT
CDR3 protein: CASSLEPGDSNQPQHF

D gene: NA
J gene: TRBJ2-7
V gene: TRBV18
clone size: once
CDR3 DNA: TGTGCCAGCTCACCACAACCCTACGAGCAGTACTTC
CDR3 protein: CASSPQPYEQYF

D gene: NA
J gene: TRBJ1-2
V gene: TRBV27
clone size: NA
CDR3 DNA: TGTGCCAGCAGTGGACTATGGGGCGGCTACACCTTC
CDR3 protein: CASSGLWGGYTF

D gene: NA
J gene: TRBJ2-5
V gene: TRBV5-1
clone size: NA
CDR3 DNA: TGCGCCAGCAGCTTGGCCGGAGTGGGGGTAGCGGCCCAAGAGACCCAGTACTTC
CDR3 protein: CASSLAGVGVAAQETQYF

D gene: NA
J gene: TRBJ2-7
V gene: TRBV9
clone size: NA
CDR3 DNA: TGTGCCAGCAGCGTAGACCCCGGTAGCCCGCCGGGCGAGCAGTACTTC
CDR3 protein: CASSVDPGSPPGEQYF

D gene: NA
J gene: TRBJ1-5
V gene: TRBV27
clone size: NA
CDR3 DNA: TGTGCCAGCAGTCAAGGCTACCGGATAGGGGGTAATCAGCCCCAGCATTTT
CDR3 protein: CASSQGYRIGGNQPQHF

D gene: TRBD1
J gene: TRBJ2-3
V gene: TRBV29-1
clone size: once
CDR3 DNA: TGCAGCGTTGCGAGGGCGACAGGGGGGACAGATACGCAGTATTTT
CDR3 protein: CSVARATGGTDTQYF

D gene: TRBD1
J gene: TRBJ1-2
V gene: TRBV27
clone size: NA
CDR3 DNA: TGTGCCAGCAGTCCGACAGGGACGACCATTTATGGCTACACCTTC
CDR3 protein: CASSPTGTTIYGYTF